The clone carrying this T cell receptor (beta chain) was detected only a few times. No antigen is known for it. Trimming removed 5 bases at V and 1 base at J, with 13 bases between. This CDR3 is 15 amino acids long. Germline CDR1 reads WSHSY; CDR2 reads SAAADI. TCR beta cDNA libraries included unique molecular identifiers. Between roughly 0.9 and 11 million T cells gave rise to 500,000 to 650,000 cDNA molecules. TCRdb re-called the PCR reads through MiXCR, storing one row per CDR3 protein. The sample includes approximately 630,000 distinct CDR3 sequences, over 45% seen only once; the top ten take over 9%. This sample is part of a study of post-analysis software for immune sequencing data. Study-wide context: Included among the disease courses, which were recorded for the cohort, were relapsing-remitting, secondary progressive and progressive-relapsing multiple sclerosis.

Points from the study as a whole: TRBV5-6, TRBV5-1 and TRBV20-1 belonged to a set of five TRBV segments that were more frequent in patients than controls. Batch-matched samples strongly co-clustered by F measure.

Material: blood. This TCR derives from a girl aged 2-9 years with multiple sclerosis. J is TRBJ2-3 and V is TRBV10-2; possibly TRBD2 for D (6 bases). CDR3 in amino acids: CASSSRAGRTDTQYF. The CDR3 DNA is TGCGCCAGCAGTTCTCGAGCGGGCCGCACAGATACGCAGTATTTT.